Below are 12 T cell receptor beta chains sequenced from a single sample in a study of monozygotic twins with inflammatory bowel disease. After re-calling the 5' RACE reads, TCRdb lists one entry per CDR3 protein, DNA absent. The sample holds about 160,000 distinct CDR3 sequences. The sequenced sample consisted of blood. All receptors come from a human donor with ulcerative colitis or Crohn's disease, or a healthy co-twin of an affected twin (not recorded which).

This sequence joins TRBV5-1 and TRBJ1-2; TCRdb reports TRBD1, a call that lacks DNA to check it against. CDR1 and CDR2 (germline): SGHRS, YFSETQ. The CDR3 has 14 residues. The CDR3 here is CASSLVGGDYGYTF.

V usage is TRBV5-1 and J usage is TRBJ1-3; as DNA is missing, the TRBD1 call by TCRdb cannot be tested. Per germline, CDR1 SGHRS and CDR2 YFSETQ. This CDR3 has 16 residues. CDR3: CASSLGQGTTGNTIYF. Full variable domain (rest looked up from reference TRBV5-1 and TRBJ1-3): KAGVTQTPRYLIKTRGQQVTLSCSPISGHRSVSWYQQTPGQGLQFLFEYFSETQRNKGNFPGRFSGRQFSNSRSEMNVSTLELGDSALYLCASSLGQGTTGNTIYFGEGSWLTVV.

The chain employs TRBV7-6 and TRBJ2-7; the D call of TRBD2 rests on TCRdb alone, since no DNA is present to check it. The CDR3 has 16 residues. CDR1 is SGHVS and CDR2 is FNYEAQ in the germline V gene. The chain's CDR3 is CASSLYTSGNYNEQYF.

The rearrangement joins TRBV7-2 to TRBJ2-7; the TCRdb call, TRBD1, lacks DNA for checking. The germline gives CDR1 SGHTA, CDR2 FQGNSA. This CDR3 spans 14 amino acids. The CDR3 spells CASKAGRSSYEQYF.

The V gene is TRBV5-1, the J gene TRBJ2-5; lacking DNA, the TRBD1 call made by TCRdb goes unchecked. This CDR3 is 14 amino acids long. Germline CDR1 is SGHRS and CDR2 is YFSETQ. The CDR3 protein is CASSPDRIGETQYF.

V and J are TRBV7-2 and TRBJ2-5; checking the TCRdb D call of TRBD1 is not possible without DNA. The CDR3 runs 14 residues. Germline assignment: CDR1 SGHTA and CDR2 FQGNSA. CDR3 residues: CASSPYRGEETQYF.

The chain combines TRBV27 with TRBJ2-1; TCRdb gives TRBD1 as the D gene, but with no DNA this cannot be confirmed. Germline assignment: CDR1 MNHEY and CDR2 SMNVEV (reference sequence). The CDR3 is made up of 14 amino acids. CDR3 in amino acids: CASSHGQGVGEQFF.

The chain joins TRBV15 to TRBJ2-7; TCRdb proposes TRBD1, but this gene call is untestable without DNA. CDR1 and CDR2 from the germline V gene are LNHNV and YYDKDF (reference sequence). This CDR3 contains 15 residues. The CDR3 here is CATSTGTGGWYEQYF.

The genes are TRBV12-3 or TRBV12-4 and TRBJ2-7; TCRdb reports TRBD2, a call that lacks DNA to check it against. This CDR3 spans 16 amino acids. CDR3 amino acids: CASSFSGGLAGREQYF.

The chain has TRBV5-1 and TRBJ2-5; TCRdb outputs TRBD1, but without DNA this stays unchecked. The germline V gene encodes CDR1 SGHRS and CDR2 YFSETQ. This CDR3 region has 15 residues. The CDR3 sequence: CASSLQPGVDGTQYF.

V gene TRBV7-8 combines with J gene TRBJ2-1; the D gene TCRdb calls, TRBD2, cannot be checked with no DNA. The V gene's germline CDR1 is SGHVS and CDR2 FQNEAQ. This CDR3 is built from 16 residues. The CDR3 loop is CASSLGAMGLYNEQFF.

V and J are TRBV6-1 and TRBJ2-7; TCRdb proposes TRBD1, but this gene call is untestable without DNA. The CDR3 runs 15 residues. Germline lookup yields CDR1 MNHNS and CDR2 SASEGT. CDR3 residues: CASREGGQGAFEQYF.